A selection of T cell receptor beta chains follows, all from one sample in a study of blood T cell repertoires in COVID-19. Libraries were prepared by immunoSEQ multiplex PCR; TCRdb keeps only in-frame clonotypes and omits some of them. Of about 180,000 clones listed, 85% to 90% are singletons. The sample comprised peripheral blood. The receptor source for this set is a woman in her seventies with COVID-19, enrolled during active disease. The CDR3 runs from the conserved cysteine through the conserved F or W. Each record gives: clone size, V gene, J gene, D gene, CDR3 protein, CDR3 DNA. The D gene is left open where the match is weak. The size of a clone is reported for some rows only, either as once, few or many, or as a class for expanded clones.

-	TRBV7-3	TRBJ2-3	TRBD2	CASSAEFGGLAIRDTQYF	TGTGCCAGCAGCGCCGAATTCGGGGGACTAGCGATTCGGGATACGCAGTATTTT
-	TRBV4-1	TRBJ2-7	TRBD2	CASSQRTSGWDSYEQYF	TGCGCCAGCAGCCAACGAACTAGCGGTTGGGACTCCTACGAGCAGTACTTC
once	TRBV10-3	TRBJ1-1	-	CAISDVSGYGTEAFF	TGTGCCATCAGTGATGTTTCGGGGTATGGCACTGAAGCTTTCTTT
-	TRBV28	TRBJ2-4	-	CASSLKTQGLAKNIQYF	TGTGCCAGCAGTTTAAAAACACAGGGATTAGCCAAAAACATTCAGTACTTC
few	TRBV19	TRBJ2-7	-	CAEKAGSSYEQYF	TGTGCCGAAAAAGCAGGCAGCTCCTACGAGCAGTACTTC
-	TRBV28	TRBJ1-6	TRBD1	CASSFRNRGLSPLHF	TGTGCCAGCAGTTTTAGAAACAGGGGGCTTTCACCCCTCCACTTT
-	TRBV5-1	TRBJ1-1	-	CASSPDSMNTEAFF	TGCGCCAGCAGCCCGGACAGCATGAACACTGAAGCTTTCTTT
-	TRBV5-1	TRBJ1-6	-	CASSLAPGTKNSPLHF	TGCGCCAGCAGCTTGGCCCCGGGAACAAAGAATTCACCCCTCCACTTT
-	TRBV18	TRBJ2-2	-	CASSPLLVDDTGELFF	TGTGCCAGCTCACCACTACTAGTCGATGACACCGGGGAGCTGTTTTTT
-	TRBV6-5	TRBJ2-7	-	CASPSIYTGQYF	TGTGCCAGCCCCAGTATTTACACGGGGCAGTACTTC
-	TRBV28	TRBJ1-2	-	CASSQATGSGYTF	TGTGCCAGCAGTCAAGCCACAGGGTCTGGCTACACCTTC
-	TRBV4-3	TRBJ2-5	TRBD2	CASSQGLAGETQYF	TGCGCCAGCAGCCAGGGACTAGCGGGAGAGACCCAGTACTTC
-	TRBV28	TRBJ1-2	TRBD1	CASSSDRGPRWENGYTF	TGTGCCAGCAGTTCGGACAGGGGGCCGAGGTGGGAAAATGGCTACACCTTC
once	TRBV11-2	TRBJ2-5	-	CASSLQGLADYQETQYF	TGTGCCAGCAGCCTCCAAGGTTTAGCGGACTACCAAGAGACCCAGTACTTC
-	TRBV3-1/TRBV3-2	TRBJ2-1	-	CASSQDSSAYNEQFF	TGTGCCAGCAGCCAAGACTCTAGCGCCTACAATGAGCAGTTCTTC
few	TRBV9	TRBJ2-3	TRBD2	CASSVGASGRADTQYF	TGTGCCAGCAGCGTAGGGGCTAGCGGGAGGGCAGATACGCAGTATTTT
-	TRBV11-1	TRBJ1-1	-	CASSLLSTSEAFF	TGTGCCAGCAGCTTACTCTCGACAAGTGAAGCTTTCTTT
-	TRBV11-2	TRBJ2-2	-	CASSREPVGELFF	TGTGCCAGCAGCCGTGAACCAGTCGGGGAGCTGTTTTTT
-	TRBV28	TRBJ1-1	-	CASSLDRFVKTEAFF	TGTGCCAGCAGTCTCGACAGATTTGTTAAAACTGAAGCTTTCTTT
-	TRBV9	TRBJ1-6	-	CASSVGAGENSPLHF	TGTGCCAGCAGCGTAGGGGCAGGGGAGAATTCACCCCTCCACTTT
few	TRBV28	TRBJ1-1	-	CASTLLRGARDVEAFF	TGTGCCAGCACCCTCTTAAGAGGTGCCAGGGATGTTGAAGCTTTCTTT
-	TRBV29-1	TRBJ2-3	TRBD2	CSVSSGDTQYF	TGCAGCGTGAGTAGCGGGGATACGCAGTATTTT
-	TRBV6-6	TRBJ2-1	TRBD1	CASSETGAYEQFF	TGTGCCAGCAGTGAGACAGGGGCCTATGAGCAGTTCTTC
-	TRBV29-1	TRBJ1-2	TRBD1	CSAGTAYGYTF	TGCAGCGCCGGGACAGCTTATGGCTACACCTTC
-	TRBV19	TRBJ2-1	TRBD1	CASSSPGTGGSNEQFF	TGTGCCAGTAGTAGCCCCGGGACAGGGGGGAGCAATGAGCAGTTCTTC
-	TRBV27	TRBJ1-5	TRBD1	CASSRQGSNQPQHF	TGTGCCAGCAGCCGACAGGGAAGCAATCAGCCCCAGCATTTT
once	TRBV2	TRBJ1-3	TRBD1	CASSNSGQGISGNTIYF	TGTGCCAGCAGTAACTCGGGACAGGGCATCTCTGGAAACACCATATATTTT
-	TRBV18	TRBJ2-7	TRBD2	CASSPSGASGSNEQYF	TGTGCCAGCTCACCTTCCGGGGCTAGCGGGAGTAATGAGCAGTACTTC
many	TRBV19	TRBJ1-6	-	CASSITGSSYNSPLHF	TGTGCCAGTAGTATAACTGGGAGCTCCTATAATTCACCCCTCCACTTT
once	TRBV5-1	TRBJ2-1	-	CASSLDERRSYNEQFF	TGCGCCAGCAGCTTGGATGAGAGGCGCTCCTACAATGAGCAGTTCTTC
-	TRBV6-1	TRBJ1-2	TRBD1	CASGRLQGALYGYTF	TGTGCCAGCGGACGCTTACAGGGGGCGTTGTATGGCTACACCTTC
-	TRBV7-3	TRBJ2-7	TRBD1	CASRKPGQGSVYEQYF	TGTGCCAGCAGGAAACCGGGACAGGGGTCTGTCTACGAGCAGTACTTC
-	TRBV12-5	TRBJ2-1	TRBD2	CASAQRGGTYNEQFF	TGTGCTAGTGCCCAACGGGGGGGAACTTACAATGAGCAGTTCTTC
-	TRBV3-1/TRBV3-2	TRBJ2-7	-	CASSQGTSTEYF	TGTGCCAGCAGCCAGGGCACTAGTACGGAGTACTTC
-	TRBV7-9	TRBJ1-1	-	CASSAFAGARGTEAFF	TGTGCCAGCAGCGCCTTTGCTGGGGCGCGGGGCACTGAAGCTTTCTTT
-	TRBV4-3	TRBJ1-5	-	CASSQEIWQPQHF	TGCGCCAGCAGCCAGGAGATATGGCAGCCCCAGCATTTT
-	TRBV27	TRBJ1-2	TRBD1	CASSTGQGRSGYTF	TGTGCCAGCAGTACTGGACAGGGGAGGTCTGGCTACACCTTC
-	TRBV5-8	TRBJ2-3	TRBD2	CASSPLRTSGSSTDTQYF	TGTGCCAGCAGCCCTTTGAGGACTAGCGGGTCTAGCACAGATACGCAGTATTTT
-	TRBV7-3	TRBJ2-7	-	CASSLFGGDTYEQYF	TGTGCCAGCAGCTTATTCGGCGGCGATACCTACGAGCAGTACTTC
-	TRBV18	TRBJ2-7	-	CASSLPDWRGYEQYF	TGTGCCAGCTCGCTCCCGGATTGGCGCGGCTACGAGCAGTACTTC
-	TRBV5-4	TRBJ2-1	-	CASSSQWDNYNEQFF	TGTGCCAGCAGCTCCCAGTGGGACAATTACAATGAGCAGTTCTTC
-	TRBV6-6	TRBJ2-2	-	CASSTTSSFAGELFF	TGTGCCAGCAGTACCACTAGCTCCTTTGCCGGGGAGCTGTTTTTT
few	TRBV30	TRBJ2-7	TRBD1	CAWSHRGPGEQYF	TGTGCCTGGAGTCACAGGGGGCCAGGCGAGCAGTACTTC
-	TRBV19	TRBJ1-5	-	CASSIRQTDQPQHF	TGTGCCAGTAGTATCCGACAGACGGATCAGCCCCAGCATTTT
-	TRBV4-1	TRBJ1-4	-	CASSRDPGGNEKLFF	TGCGCCAGCAGCCGGGATCCGGGGGGTAATGAAAAACTGTTTTTT
-	TRBV24-1	TRBJ1-2	-	CATSEPEQYGYTF	TGTGCCACCAGTGAACCGGAACAGTATGGCTACACCTTC
-	TRBV3-1/TRBV3-2	TRBJ1-3	-	CASRRAGNTIYF	TGTGCCAGCAGGCGAGCTGGAAACACCATATATTTT
-	TRBV9	TRBJ2-7	-	CASSEHPGPSYEQYF	TGTGCCAGCAGCGAGCATCCAGGTCCGTCCTACGAGCAGTACTTC
-	TRBV6-4	TRBJ1-4	-	CASSRDAGTNEKLFF	TGTGCCAGCAGTCGGGATGCTGGGACAAATGAAAAACTGTTTTTT
-	TRBV4-3	TRBJ2-7	TRBD2	CASSQLTGGRHEQYF	TGCGCCAGCAGCCAACTAACGGGGGGGAGGCACGAGCAGTACTTC
-	TRBV3-1/TRBV3-2	TRBJ2-1	TRBD2	CASTRRLAGENEQFF	TGTGCCAGCACAAGACGACTAGCGGGGGAGAATGAGCAGTTCTTC
-	TRBV6-5	TRBJ1-5	-	CASSYLGGATQHF	TGTGCCAGCAGTTATCTCGGGGGGGCAACCCAGCATTTT
-	TRBV4-3	TRBJ2-7	TRBD1	CASSQGQGPSYEQYF	TGCGCCAGCAGCCAAGGACAGGGTCCTTCCTACGAGCAGTACTTC
-	TRBV6-2/TRBV6-3	TRBJ2-6	-	CASSQGGSGANVLTF	TGTGCCAGCAGTCAGGGGGGCTCTGGGGCCAACGTCCTGACTTTC
once	TRBV7-5	TRBJ1-3	-	CARGRDTSSGNTIYF	TGTGCCAGAGGACGGGACACGAGCTCTGGAAACACCATATATTTT
-	TRBV14	TRBJ2-7	TRBD2	CASSQQPGGGEQYF	TGTGCCAGCAGCCAACAACCGGGAGGTGGCGAGCAGTACTTC
once	TRBV14	TRBJ1-1	-	CASSLKQGSTEAFF	TGTGCCAGCAGCCTCAAACAGGGAAGCACTGAAGCTTTCTTT
once	TRBV19	TRBJ1-6	-	CASTTSGGRTDSPLHF	TGTGCCAGTACCACATCGGGGGGCAGGACAGATTCACCCCTCCACTTT
-	TRBV2	TRBJ1-1	-	CASTRGGGDTEAFF	TGTGCCAGCACCCGCGGGGGGGGAGACACTGAAGCTTTCTTT
-	TRBV6-5	TRBJ2-7	TRBD2	CASSYTSGSIYEQYF	TGTGCCAGCAGTTACACTAGCGGGAGTATCTACGAGCAGTACTTC